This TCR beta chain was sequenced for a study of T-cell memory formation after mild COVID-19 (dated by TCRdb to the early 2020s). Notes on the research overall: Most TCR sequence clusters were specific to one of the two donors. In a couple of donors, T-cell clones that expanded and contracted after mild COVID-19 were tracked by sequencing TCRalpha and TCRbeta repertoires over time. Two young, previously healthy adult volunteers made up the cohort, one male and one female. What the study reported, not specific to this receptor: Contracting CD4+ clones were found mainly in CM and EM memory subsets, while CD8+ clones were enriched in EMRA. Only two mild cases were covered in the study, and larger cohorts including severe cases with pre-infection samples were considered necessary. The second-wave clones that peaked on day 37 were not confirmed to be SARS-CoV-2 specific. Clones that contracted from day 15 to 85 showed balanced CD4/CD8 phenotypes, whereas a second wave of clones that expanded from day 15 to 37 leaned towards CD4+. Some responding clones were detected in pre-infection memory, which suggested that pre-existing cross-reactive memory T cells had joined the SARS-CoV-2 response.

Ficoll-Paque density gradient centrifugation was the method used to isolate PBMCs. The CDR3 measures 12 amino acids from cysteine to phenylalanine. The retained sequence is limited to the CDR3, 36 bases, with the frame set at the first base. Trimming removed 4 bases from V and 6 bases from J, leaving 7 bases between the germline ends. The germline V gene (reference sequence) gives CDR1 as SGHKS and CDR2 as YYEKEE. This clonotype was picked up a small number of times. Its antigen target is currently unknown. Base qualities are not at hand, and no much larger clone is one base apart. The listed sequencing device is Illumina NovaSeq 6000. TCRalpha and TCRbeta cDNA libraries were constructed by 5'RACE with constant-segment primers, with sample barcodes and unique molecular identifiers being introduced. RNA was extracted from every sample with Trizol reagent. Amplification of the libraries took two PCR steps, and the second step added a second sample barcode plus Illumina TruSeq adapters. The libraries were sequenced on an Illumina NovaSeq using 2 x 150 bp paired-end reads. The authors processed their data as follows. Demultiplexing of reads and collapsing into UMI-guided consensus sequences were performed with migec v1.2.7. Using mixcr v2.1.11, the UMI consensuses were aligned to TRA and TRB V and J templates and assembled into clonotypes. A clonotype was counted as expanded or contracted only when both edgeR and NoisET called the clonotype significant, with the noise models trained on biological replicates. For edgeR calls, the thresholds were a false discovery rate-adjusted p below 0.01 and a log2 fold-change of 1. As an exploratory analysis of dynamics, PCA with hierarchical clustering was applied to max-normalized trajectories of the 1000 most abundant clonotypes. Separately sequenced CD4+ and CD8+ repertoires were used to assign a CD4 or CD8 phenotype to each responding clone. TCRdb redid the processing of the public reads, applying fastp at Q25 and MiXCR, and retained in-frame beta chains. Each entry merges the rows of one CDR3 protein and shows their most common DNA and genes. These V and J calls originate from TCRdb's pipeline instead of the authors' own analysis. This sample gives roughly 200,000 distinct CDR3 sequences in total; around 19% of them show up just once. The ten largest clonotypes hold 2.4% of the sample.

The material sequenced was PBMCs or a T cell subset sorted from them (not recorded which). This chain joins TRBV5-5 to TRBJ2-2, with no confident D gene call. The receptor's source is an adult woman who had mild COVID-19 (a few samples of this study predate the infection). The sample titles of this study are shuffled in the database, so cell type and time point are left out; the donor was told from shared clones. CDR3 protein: CASSLGPGELFF. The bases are TGTGCCAGCAGCCTCGGTCCCGGGGAGCTGTTTTTT.